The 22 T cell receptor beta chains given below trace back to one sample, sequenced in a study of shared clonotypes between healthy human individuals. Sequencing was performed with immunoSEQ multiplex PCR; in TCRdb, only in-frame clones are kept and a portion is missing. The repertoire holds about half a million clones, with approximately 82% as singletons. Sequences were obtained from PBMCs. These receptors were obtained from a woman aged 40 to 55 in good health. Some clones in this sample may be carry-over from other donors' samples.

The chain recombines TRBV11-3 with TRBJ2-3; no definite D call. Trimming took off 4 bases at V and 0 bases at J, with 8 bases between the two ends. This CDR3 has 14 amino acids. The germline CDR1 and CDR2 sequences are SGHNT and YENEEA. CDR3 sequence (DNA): TGTGCCAGCAGCTCCGACGGAAGCACAGATACGCAGTATTTT. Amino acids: CASSSDGSTDTQYF.

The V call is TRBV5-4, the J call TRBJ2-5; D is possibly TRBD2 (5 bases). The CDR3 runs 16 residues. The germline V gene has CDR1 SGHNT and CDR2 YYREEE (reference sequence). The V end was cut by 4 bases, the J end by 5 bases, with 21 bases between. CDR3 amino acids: CASSPGKARSKETQYF. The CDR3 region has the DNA TGTGCCAGCAGCCCCGGGAAGGCTAGATCGAAGGAGACCCAGTACTTC.

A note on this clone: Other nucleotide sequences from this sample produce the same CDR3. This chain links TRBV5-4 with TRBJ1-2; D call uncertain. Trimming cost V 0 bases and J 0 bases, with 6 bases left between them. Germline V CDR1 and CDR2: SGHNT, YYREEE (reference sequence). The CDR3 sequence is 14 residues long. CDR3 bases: TGTGCCAGCAGCTTGGACAGAGCTAACTATGGCTACACCTTC. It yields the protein CASSLDRANYGYTF. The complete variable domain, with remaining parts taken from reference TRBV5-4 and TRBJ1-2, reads ETGVTQSPTHLIKTRGQQVTLRCSSQSGHNTVSWYQQALGQGPQFIFQYYREEENGRGNFPPRFSGLQFPNYSSELNVNALELDDSALYLCASSLDRANYGYTFGSGTRLTVV.

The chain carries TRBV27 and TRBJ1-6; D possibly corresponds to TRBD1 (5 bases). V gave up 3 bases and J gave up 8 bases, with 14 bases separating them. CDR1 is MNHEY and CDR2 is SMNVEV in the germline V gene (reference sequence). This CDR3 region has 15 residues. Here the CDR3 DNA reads TGTGCCAGCAGTTTTTGGGGCGCGGTGGATTCACCCCTCCACTTT. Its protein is CASSFWGAVDSPLHF.

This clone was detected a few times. This CDR3 is CASSFGTSGRTEQFF. CDR3 coding DNA: TGTGCCAGCAGTTTTGGCACTAGCGGGAGGACTGAGCAGTTCTTC. V is TRBV28 and J is TRBJ2-1, with 12 bases that match TRBD2. The ends lost 3 bases at V and 9 bases at J; junction bases unmatched: 6. The CDR3 is made up of 15 amino acids. CDR1 is MDHEN, CDR2 SYDVKM, per germline.

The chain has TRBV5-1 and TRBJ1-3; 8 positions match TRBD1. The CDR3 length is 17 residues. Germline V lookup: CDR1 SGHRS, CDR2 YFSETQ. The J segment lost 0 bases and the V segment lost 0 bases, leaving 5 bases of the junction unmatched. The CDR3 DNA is TGCGCCAGCAGCTTGGGATCCGGGACAGGCTCTGGAAACACCATATATTTT. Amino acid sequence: CASSLGSGTGSGNTIYF. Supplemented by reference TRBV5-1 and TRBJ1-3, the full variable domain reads KAGVTQTPRYLIKTRGQQVTLSCSPISGHRSVSWYQQTPGQGLQFLFEYFSETQRNKGNFPGRFSGRQFSNSRSEMNVSTLELGDSALYLCASSLGSGTGSGNTIYFGEGSWLTVV.

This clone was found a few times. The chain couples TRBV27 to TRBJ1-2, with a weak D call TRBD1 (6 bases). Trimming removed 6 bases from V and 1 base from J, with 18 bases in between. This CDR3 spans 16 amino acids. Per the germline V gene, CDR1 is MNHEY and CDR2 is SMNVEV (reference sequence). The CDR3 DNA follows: TGTGCCAGCAGAAGCCCCGGACAGCCGGTTAACTATGGCTACACCTTC. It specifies CASRSPGQPVNYGYTF.

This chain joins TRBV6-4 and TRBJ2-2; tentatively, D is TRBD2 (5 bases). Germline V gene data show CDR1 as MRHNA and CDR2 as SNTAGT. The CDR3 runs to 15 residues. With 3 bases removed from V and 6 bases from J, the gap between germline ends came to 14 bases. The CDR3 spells CASSESGVAPGELFF. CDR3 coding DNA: TGTGCCAGCAGTGAAAGTGGGGTAGCGCCCGGGGAGCTGTTTTTT.

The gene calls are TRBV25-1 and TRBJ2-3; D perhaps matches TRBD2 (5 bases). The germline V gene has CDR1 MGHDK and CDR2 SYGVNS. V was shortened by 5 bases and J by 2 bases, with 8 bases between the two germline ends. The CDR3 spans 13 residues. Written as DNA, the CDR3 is TGTGCCAGCAGTCTGCGGGTCACAGATACGCAGTATTTT. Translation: CASSLRVTDTQYF.

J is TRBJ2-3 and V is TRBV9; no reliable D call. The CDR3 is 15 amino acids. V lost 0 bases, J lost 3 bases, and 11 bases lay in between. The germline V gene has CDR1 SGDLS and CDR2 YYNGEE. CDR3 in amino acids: CASSVGASTTDTQYF. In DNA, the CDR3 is TGTGCCAGCAGCGTAGGGGCGAGTACGACAGATACGCAGTATTTT.

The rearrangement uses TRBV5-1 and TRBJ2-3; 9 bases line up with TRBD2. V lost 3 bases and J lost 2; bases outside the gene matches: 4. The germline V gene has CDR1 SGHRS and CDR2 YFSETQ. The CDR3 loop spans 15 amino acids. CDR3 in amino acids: CASSSPSGNTDTQYF. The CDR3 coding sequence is TGCGCCAGCAGCTCCCCTAGCGGGAACACAGATACGCAGTATTTT.

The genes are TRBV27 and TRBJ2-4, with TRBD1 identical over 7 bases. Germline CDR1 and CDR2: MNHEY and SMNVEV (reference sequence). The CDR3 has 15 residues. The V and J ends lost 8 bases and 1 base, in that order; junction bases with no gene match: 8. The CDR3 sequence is CASSTGSGAKNIQYF. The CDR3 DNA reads TGTGCCAGCTCGACAGGGTCGGGGGCCAAAAACATTCAGTACTTC.

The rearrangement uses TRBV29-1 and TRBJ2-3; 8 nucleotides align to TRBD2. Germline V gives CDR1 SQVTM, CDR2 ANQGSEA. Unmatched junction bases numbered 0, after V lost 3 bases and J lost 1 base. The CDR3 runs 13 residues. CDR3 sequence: CSVDSGGTDTQYF. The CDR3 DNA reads TGCAGCGTTGATAGCGGGGGCACAGATACGCAGTATTTT.

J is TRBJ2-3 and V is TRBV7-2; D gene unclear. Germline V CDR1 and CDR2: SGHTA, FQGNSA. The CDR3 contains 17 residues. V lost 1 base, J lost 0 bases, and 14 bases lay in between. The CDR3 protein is CASSLVVVHNSTDTQYF. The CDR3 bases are TGTGCCAGCAGCTTAGTAGTGGTGCACAATAGCACAGATACGCAGTATTTT.

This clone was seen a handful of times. CDR3 DNA sequence: TGTGCCAGCAGCTTAGGAGGGGGCAATCAGCCCCAGCATTTT. It specifies CASSLGGGNQPQHF. The chain is built from TRBV7-9 and TRBJ1-5; tentative D call: TRBD1 (5 bases). Trimming left V 1 base short and J 2 bases short, with 6 bases between. The CDR3 has 14 amino acids. CDR1 is SEHNR and CDR2 is FQNEAQ in the germline V gene (reference sequence).

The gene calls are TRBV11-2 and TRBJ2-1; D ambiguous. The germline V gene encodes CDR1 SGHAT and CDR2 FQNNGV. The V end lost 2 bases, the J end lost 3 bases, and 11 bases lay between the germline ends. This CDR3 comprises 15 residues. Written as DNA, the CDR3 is TGTGCCAGCAGCTTAACGGAGCAAGGCTACAATGAGCAGTTCTTC. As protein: CASSLTEQGYNEQFF.

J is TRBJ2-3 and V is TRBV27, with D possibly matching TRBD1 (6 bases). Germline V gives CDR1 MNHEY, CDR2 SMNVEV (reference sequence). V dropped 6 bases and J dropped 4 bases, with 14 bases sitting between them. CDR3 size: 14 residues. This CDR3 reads CASSLSTGPDTQYF. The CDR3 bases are TGTGCCAGCAGCCTAAGTACAGGGCCAGATACGCAGTATTTT.

CDR3 protein: CASSLRGGNEQFF. As DNA, the CDR3 is TGTGCCAGCAGCTTGAGGGGGGGAAATGAGCAGTTCTTC. This rearrangement joins TRBV5-4 to TRBJ2-1, with TRBD2 as a possible D gene (7 bases). With 1 base removed from V and 7 bases from J, the gap between germline ends came to 9 bases. This CDR3 is 13 amino acids long. Germline CDR1 is SGHNT and CDR2 is YYREEE (reference sequence).

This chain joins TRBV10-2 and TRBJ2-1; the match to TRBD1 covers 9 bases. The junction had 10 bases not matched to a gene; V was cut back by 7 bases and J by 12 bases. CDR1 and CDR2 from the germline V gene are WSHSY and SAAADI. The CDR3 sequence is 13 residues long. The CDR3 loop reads CASTRDREAGQFF. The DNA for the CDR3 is TGCGCCAGCACGAGGGACAGGGAGGCTGGGCAGTTCTTC.

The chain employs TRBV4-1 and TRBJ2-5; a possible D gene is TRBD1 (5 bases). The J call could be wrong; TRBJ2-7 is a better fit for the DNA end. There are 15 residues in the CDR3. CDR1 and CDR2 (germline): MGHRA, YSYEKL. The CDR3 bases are TGCGCCAGCAGCCCGCGCGACAGAAAACACTACGAGCAGTACTTC. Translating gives CASSPRDRKHYEQYF.

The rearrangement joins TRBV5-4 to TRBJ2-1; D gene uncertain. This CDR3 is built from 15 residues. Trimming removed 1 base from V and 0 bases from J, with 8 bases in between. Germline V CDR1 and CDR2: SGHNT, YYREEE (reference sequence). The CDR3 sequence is CASSLIQSSYNEQFF. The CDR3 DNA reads TGTGCCAGCAGCTTGATACAGTCCTCCTACAATGAGCAGTTCTTC.

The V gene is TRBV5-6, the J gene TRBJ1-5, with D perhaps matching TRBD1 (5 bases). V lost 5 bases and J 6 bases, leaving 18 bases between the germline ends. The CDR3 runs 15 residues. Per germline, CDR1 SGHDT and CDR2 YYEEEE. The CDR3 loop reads CASSWGVGSSQPQHF. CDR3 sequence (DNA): TGTGCCAGCAGTTGGGGGGTTGGATCTTCTCAGCCCCAGCATTTT.